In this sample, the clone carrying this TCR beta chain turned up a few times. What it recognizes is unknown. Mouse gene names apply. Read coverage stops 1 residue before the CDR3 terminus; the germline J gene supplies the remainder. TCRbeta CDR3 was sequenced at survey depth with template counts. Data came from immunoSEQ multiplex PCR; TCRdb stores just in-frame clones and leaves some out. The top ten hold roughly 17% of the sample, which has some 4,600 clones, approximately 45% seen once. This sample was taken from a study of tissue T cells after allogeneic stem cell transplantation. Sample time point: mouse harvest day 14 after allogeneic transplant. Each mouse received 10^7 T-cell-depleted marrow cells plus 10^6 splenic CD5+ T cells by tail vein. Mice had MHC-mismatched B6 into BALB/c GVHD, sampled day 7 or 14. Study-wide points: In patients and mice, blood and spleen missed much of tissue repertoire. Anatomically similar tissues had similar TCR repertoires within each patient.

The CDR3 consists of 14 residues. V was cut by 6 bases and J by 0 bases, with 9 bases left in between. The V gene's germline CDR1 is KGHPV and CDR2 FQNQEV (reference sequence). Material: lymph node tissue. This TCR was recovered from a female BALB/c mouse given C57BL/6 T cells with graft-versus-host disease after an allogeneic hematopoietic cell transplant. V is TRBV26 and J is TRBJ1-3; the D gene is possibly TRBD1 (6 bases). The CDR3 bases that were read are TGTGCCAGCAGCGGGACATATTCTGGAAATACGCTCTAT. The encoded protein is CASSGTYSGNTLY. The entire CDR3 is CASSGTYSGNTLYF.